In this sample, the clone carrying this TCR beta chain turned up once. Its antigen is undetermined. The data are from a study of shared clonotypes between healthy human individuals. Study background: With ages of 18 to 49, the donors were a couple of women and a few men.

Germline V gene sequence: CDR1 ENHRY, CDR2 SYGVKD. The length of the CDR3 is 12 residues. The V and J ends lost 0 bases and 9 bases respectively, with 9 bases between them. Study results and limitations: Compared with clonotypes that all four donors shared, non-shared clonotypes had lower generation probabilities.

Only in-frame clones appear in the TCRdb table, and some are missing; sequencing was by immunoSEQ multiplex PCR. The repertoire holds about a million clones, with 60% to 80% as singletons. The chain recombines TRBV10-3 with TRBJ2-7; D gene uncertain. The TCR was taken from a man aged 18 to 30 in good health. The specimen sequenced was memory CD4+ T cells sorted from blood. The sample's subset: CD45RA-negative fraction. CDR3 residues: CAISESQSLQYF. The CDR3 coding sequence is TGTGCCATCAGTGAGTCACAGTCTCTGCAGTACTTC.